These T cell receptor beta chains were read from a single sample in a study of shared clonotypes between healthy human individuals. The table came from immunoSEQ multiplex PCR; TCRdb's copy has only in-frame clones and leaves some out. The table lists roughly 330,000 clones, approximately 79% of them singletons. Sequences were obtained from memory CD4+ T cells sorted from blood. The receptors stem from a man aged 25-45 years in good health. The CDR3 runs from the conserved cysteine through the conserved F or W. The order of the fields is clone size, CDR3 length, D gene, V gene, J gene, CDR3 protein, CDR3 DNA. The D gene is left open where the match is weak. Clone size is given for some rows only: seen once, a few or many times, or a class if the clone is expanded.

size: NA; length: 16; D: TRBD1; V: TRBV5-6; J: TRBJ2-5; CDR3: CASNLMTGVTEETQYF; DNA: TGTGCCAGCAACCTTATGACAGGGGTTACCGAAGAGACCCAGTACTTC
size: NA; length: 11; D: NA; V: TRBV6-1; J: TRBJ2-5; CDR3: CASSEVRVQYF; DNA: TGTGCCAGCAGTGAAGTGCGGGTCCAGTACTTC
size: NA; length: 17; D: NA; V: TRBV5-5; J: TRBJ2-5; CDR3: CASSSYNRQAVRETQYF; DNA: TGTGCCAGCAGCTCCTACAACCGACAGGCGGTGCGAGAGACCCAGTACTTC
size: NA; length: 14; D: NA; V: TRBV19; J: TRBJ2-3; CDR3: CASSQTSSTDTQYF; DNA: TGTGCCAGTAGTCAAACATCCAGCACAGATACGCAGTATTTT
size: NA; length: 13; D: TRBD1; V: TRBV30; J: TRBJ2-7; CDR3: CAWSLSGGYEQYF; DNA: TGTGCCTGGAGTCTTTCAGGGGGTTACGAGCAGTACTTC
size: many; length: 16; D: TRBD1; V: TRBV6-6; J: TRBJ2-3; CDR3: CASSYSRDRGTDTQYF; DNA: TGTGCCAGCAGTTACTCGAGGGACAGGGGCACAGATACGCAGTATTTT
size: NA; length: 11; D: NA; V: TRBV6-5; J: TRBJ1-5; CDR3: CASRSEGPQHF; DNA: TGTGCCAGCCGCTCGGAGGGTCCCCAGCATTTT
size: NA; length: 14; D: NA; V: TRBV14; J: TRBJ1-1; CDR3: CASSHLISDTEAFF; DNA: TGTGCCAGCAGCCATCTTATATCGGACACTGAAGCTTTCTTT
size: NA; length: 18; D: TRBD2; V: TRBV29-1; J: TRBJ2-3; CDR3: CSVEDVRSAAGAKDTQYF; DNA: TGCAGCGTTGAAGATGTCCGCAGCGCAGCGGGAGCGAAAGATACGCAGTATTTT
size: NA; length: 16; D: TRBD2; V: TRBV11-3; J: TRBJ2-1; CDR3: CASSLVGLGVGNEQFF; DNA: TGTGCCAGCAGCTTAGTGGGACTAGGGGTGGGCAATGAGCAGTTCTTC
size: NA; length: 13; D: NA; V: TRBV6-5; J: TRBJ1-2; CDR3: CASSNPGAEGYTF; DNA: TGTGCCAGCAGTAACCCGGGGGCGGAGGGCTACACCTTC
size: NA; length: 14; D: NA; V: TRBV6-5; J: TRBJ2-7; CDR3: CASSRSAVVSEQYF; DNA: TGTGCCAGCAGTCGAAGCGCCGTCGTCTCCGAGCAGTACTTC
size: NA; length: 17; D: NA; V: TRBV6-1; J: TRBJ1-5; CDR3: CASSELGGAHSNQPQHF; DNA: TGTGCCAGCAGTGAGTTGGGAGGGGCCCATAGCAATCAGCCCCAGCATTTT
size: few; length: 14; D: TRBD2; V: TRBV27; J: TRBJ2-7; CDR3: CASSLGTSGYEQYF; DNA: TGTGCCAGCAGTTTAGGGACTAGCGGGTACGAGCAGTACTTC
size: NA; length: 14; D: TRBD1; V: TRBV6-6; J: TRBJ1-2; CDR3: CASRLPGQEQGYTF; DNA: TGTGCCAGCAGATTACCGGGACAGGAACAGGGCTACACCTTC
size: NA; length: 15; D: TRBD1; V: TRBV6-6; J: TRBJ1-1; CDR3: CASAQGASMNTEAFF; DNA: TGTGCCAGTGCACAGGGGGCCTCCATGAACACTGAAGCTTTCTTT
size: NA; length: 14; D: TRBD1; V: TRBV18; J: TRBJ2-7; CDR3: CASSPGQALGEQYF; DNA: TGTGCCAGCTCACCAGGACAGGCACTCGGGGAGCAGTACTTC
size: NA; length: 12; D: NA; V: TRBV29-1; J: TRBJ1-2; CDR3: CSFQNNVDGYTF; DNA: TGCAGCTTCCAAAACAACGTGGATGGCTACACCTTC
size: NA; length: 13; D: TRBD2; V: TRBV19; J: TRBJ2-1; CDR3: CSTSGPKFNEQFF; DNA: TGTTCAACTAGCGGGCCGAAATTCAATGAGCAGTTCTTC
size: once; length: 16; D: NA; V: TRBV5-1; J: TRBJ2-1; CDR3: CASSLDLSTSYNEQFF; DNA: TGCGCCAGCAGCTTGGACTTATCGACCTCCTACAATGAGCAGTTCTTC
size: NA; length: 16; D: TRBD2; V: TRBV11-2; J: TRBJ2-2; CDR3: CASSFILAGGAGELFF; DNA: TGTGCCAGCAGCTTTATTCTAGCGGGAGGGGCCGGGGAGCTGTTTTTT
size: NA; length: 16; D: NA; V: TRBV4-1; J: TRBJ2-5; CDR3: CASSRLGPQKTETQYF; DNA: TGCGCCAGCAGCCGGTTGGGACCTCAAAAAACGGAGACCCAGTACTTC
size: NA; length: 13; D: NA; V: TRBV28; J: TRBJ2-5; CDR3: CASRPGLQETQYF; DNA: TGTGCCAGCAGACCTGGACTACAAGAGACCCAGTACTTC
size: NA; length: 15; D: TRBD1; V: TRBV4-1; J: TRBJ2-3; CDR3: CASSGTGLPTDTQYF; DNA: TGCGCCAGCAGCGGGACAGGGTTGCCGACAGATACGCAGTATTTT
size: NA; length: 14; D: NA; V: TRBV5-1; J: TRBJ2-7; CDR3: CASSQSGFSYEQYF; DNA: TGCGCCAGCAGTCAAAGCGGGTTCTCCTACGAGCAGTACTTC
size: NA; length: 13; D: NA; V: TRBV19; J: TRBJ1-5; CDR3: CASRPGPWQPQHF; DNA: TGTGCCAGTAGACCGGGCCCCTGGCAGCCCCAGCATTTT
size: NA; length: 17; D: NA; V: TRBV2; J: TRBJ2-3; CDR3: CASSEARASILTDTQYF; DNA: TGTGCCAGCAGTGAAGCGCGGGCTAGCATCCTTACAGATACGCAGTATTTT
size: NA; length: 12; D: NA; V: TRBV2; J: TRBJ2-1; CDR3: CASSTQSRVQFF; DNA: TGTGCCAGCAGTACCCAGTCCAGGGTGCAGTTCTTC
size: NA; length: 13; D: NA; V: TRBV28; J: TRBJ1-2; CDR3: CASRPGTADGYTF; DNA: TGTGCCAGCAGACCCGGGACGGCGGATGGCTACACCTTC
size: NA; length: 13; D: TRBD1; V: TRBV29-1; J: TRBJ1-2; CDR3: CSVRGQGNWGYTF; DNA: TGCAGCGTGAGGGGACAGGGTAATTGGGGCTACACCTTC
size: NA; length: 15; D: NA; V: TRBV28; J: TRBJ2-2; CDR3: CASSLGGVSTGELFF; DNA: TGTGCCAGCAGTTTAGGGGGCGTGAGCACCGGGGAGCTGTTTTTT